The 9 T cell receptor beta chains listed next were all sequenced from one sample in a study of blood T cell repertoires in COVID-19. This table comes from immunoSEQ multiplex PCR, and its TCRdb copy is limited to in-frame clones, with some not included. Of approximately 110,000 clones listed, approximately 80% are singletons. Sequences were obtained from peripheral blood. The source of these receptors is a woman aged 50 to 60 with acute or convalescent COVID-19.

V and J are TRBV7-9 and TRBJ1-4; no clear D. The CDR3 totals 14 residues. The ends were cut back, 5 bases at V and 4 bases at J, with 11 bases in the middle. Germline V gene data show CDR1 as SEHNR and CDR2 as FQNEAQ (reference sequence). The CDR3, as DNA: TGTGCCAGCAGCGCTACAGTATTTAATGAAAAACTGTTTTTT. The encoded protein is CASSATVFNEKLFF.

The V gene is TRBV6-1, the J gene TRBJ2-7, with D tentatively TRBD1 (5 bases). From germline, CDR1 is MNHNS and CDR2 SASEGT. This CDR3 spans 16 amino acids. Trimming left V 2 bases short and J 5 bases short, with 19 bases between. CDR3 sequence reads: CASSERESGFAHEQYF. DNA of the CDR3: TGTGCCAGCAGTGAACGAGAATCAGGGTTCGCCCACGAGCAGTACTTC.

This clone was seen a handful of times. The chain has TRBV2 and TRBJ1-2; D is perhaps TRBD1 (6 bases). The V gene's germline CDR1 is SNHLY and CDR2 FYNNEI. V was trimmed by 5 bases and J by 8 bases, leaving 12 bases between them. This CDR3 region has 12 residues. CDR3 protein: CASSRDIGGYTF. For the CDR3, the DNA is TGTGCCAGCAGTAGGGACATTGGGGGCTACACCTTC.

J is TRBJ1-4 and V is TRBV4-1; 7 nucleotides agree with TRBD1. The germline V gene encodes CDR1 MGHRA and CDR2 YSYEKL. With V trimmed by 2 bases and J by 5 bases, 8 bases remained unmatched. The CDR3 is 16 amino acids. CDR3 sequence reads: CASSQRLTGKNEKLFF. The CDR3 DNA follows: TGCGCCAGCAGCCAACGCCTGACAGGGAAAAATGAAAAACTGTTTTTT.

This clone showed up just a few times. This chain links TRBV12-3 or TRBV12-4 with TRBJ1-2; 8 bases are a match to TRBD1. The junction had 6 bases not matched to a gene; V was cut back by 4 bases and J by 8 bases. This CDR3 region has 13 residues. In DNA, the CDR3 is TGTGCCAGCAGTTGGACAGGGCAAGGGGGCTACACCTTC. Amino acids: CASSWTGQGGYTF.

The rearrangement uses TRBV12-2 and TRBJ2-7; TRBD2 is taken as the D call from the table, unchecked against the DNA. TRBV12-2 is a pseudogene. The CDR3 consists of 14 residues. The CDR3 reads CARPGTRYSYEQYF. The DNA of the CDR3 is TGTGCAAGACCCGGGACTCGATATTCCTACGAGCAGTACTTC.

The chain uses TRBV4-1 and TRBJ2-6; TRBD1 aligns across 7 bases. CDR1 MGHRA and CDR2 YSYEKL come from the germline V gene. The CDR3 runs to 16 residues. V lost 3 bases, J lost 4 bases, and 6 bases stayed unmatched. In DNA, the CDR3 is TGCGCCAGCAGCCAGGACAGGCTTGCAGGGGCCAACGTCCTGACTTTC. Protein product: CASSQDRLAGANVLTF.

The chain is built from TRBV27 and TRBJ2-7; a weak D match, TRBD1 (6 bases). Per the germline V gene, CDR1 is MNHEY and CDR2 is SMNVEV (reference sequence). Trimming pared 2 bases from V and 3 bases from J, leaving 20 bases between. The CDR3 extends over 17 amino acids. The CDR3 here is CASSLKGAGALYYEQYF. The CDR3 DNA is TGTGCCAGCAGTTTAAAAGGGGCAGGGGCCCTCTACTACGAGCAGTACTTC.

This clone was seen only a few times. V is TRBV18 and J is TRBJ2-1, with a tentative D call TRBD2 (6 bases). CDR1 KGHSH and CDR2 LQKENI come from the germline V gene. The germline V and J ends were trimmed by 3 bases and 8 bases, with 14 bases remaining between them. The CDR3 sequence is 14 residues long. DNA of the CDR3: TGTGCCAGCTCACCGGTGACTAGATCCGATGAGCAGTTCTTC. As protein: CASSPVTRSDEQFF.